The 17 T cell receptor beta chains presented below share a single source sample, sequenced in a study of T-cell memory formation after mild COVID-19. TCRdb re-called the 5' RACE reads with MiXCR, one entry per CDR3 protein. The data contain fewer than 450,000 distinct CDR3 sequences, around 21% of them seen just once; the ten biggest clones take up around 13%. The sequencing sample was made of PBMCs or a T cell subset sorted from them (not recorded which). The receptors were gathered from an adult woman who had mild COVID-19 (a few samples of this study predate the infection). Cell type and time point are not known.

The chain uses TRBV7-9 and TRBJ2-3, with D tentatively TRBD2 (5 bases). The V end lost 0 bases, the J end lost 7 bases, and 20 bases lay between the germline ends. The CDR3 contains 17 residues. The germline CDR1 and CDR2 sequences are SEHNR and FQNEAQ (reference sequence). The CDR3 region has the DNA TGTGCCAGCAGCTTAGCCCCTGGCGGGTTCCTAAGATATACGCAGTATTTT. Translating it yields CASSLAPGGFLRYTQYF.

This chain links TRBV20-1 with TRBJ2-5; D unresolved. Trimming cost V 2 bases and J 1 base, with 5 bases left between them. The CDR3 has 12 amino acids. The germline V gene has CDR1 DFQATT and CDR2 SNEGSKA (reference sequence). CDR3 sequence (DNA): TGCAGTGCTAGACACAGCCAAGAGACCCAGTACTTC. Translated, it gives CSARHSQETQYF.

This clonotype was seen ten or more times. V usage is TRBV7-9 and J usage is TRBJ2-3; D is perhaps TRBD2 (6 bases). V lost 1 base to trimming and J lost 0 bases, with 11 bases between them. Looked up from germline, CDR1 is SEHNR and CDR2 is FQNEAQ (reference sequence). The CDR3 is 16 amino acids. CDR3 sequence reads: CASSLVLAGSTDTQYF. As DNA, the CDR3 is TGTGCCAGCAGCTTAGTGTTGGCGGGAAGCACAGATACGCAGTATTTT.

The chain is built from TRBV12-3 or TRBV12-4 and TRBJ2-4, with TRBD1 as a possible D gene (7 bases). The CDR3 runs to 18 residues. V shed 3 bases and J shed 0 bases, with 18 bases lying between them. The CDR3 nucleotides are TGTGCCAGCAGTTTGTTCGCAGGGGGGATGATAGCCAAAAACATTCAGTACTTC. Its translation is CASSLFAGGMIAKNIQYF.

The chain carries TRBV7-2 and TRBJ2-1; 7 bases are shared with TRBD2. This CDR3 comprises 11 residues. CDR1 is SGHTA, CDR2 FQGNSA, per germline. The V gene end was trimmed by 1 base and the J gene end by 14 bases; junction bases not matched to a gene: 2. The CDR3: CASSLGGGEFF. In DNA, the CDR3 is TGTGCCAGCAGCTTAGGGGGAGGGGAGTTCTTC.

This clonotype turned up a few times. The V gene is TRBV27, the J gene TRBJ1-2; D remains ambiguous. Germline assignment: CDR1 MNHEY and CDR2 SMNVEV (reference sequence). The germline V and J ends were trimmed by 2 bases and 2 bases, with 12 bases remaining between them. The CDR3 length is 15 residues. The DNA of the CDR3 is TGTGCCAGCAGTTTAAAGGGATGGTTGAACTATGGCTACACCTTC. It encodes CASSLKGWLNYGYTF.

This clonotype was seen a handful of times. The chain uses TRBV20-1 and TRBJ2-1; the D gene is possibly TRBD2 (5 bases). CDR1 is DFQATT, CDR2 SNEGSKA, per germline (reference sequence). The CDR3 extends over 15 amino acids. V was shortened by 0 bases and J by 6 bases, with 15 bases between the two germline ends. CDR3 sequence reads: CSARDVWGEGNEQFF. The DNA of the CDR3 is TGCAGTGCTAGAGATGTTTGGGGAGAAGGCAATGAGCAGTTCTTC.

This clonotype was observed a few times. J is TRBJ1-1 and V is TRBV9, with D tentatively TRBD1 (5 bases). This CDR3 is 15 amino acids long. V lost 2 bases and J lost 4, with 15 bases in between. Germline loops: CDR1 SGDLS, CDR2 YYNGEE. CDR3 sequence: CASSVDPRVGTEAFF. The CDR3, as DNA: TGTGCCAGCAGCGTCGACCCCAGGGTCGGCACTGAAGCTTTCTTT.

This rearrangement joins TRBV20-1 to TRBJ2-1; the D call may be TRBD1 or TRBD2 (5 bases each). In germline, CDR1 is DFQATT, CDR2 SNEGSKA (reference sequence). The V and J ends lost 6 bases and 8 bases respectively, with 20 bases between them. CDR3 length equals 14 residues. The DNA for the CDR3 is TGCAGTGCGAGGGGTTTGGGGAATTTTTATGAGCAGTTCTTC. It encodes CSARGLGNFYEQFF.

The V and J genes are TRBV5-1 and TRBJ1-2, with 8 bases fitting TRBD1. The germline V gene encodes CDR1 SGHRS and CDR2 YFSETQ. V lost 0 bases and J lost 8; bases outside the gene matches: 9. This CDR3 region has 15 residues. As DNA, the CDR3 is TGCGCCAGCAGCTTGGGGCAGGGGGCCCTTTGGGGCTACACCTTC. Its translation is CASSLGQGALWGYTF.

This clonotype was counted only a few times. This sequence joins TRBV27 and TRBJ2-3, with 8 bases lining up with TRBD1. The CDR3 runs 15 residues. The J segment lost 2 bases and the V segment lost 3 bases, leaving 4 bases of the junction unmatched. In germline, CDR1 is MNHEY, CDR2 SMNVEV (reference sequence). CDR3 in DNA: TGTGCCAGCAGTTTGACAGGGGCCCTCACAGATACGCAGTATTTT. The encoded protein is CASSLTGALTDTQYF.

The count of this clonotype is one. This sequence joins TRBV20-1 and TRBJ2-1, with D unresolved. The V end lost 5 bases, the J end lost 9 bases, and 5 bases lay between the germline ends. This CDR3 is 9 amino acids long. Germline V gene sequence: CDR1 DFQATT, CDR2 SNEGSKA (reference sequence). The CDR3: CSAGSEQFF. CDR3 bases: TGCAGTGCTGGTAGTGAGCAGTTCTTC.

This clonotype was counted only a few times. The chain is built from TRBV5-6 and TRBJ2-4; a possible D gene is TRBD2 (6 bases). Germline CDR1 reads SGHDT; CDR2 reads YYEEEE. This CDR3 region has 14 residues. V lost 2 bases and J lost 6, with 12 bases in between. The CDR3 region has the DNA TGTGCCAGCAGCTTTAGGAGGGTTCTAAACATTCAGTACTTC. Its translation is CASSFRRVLNIQYF.

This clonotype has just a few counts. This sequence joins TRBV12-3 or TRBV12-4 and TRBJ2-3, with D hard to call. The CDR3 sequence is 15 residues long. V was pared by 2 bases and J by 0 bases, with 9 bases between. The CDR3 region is CASSLRLTSTDTQYF. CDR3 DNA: TGTGCCAGCAGTTTACGGTTGACTAGCACAGATACGCAGTATTTT.

The CDR3 DNA reads TGTGCCAGCTCACCACCACGGCCAATCGGGGGCCTCCCCTACGAGCAGTACTTC. Translating it yields CASSPPRPIGGLPYEQYF. This chain connects TRBV18 to TRBJ2-7; possibly TRBD1 or TRBD2 for D (6 bases each). Trimming pared 0 bases from V and 2 bases from J, leaving 20 bases between. Germline CDR1 is KGHSH and CDR2 is LQKENI. This CDR3 has 18 residues.

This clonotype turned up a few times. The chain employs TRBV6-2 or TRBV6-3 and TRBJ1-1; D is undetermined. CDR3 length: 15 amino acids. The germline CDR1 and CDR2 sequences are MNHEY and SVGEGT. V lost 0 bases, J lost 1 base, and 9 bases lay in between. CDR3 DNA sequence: TGTGCCAGCAGTTACTCTTGGGATGGGAACACTGAAGCTTTCTTT. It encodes CASSYSWDGNTEAFF.

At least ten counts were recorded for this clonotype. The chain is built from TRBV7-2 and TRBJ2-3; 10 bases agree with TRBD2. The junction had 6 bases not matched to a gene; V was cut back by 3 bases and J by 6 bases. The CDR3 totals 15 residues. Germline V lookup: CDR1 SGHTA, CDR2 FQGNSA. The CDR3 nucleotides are TGTGCCAGCAGCTTGTTGCTAGCGGGAGATGATACGCAGTATTTT. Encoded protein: CASSLLLAGDDTQYF.